This TCR beta chain was observed in a study of T cell changes during pregnancy in multiple sclerosis (dated by TCRdb to the late 2010s). Turning to the overall study: Changes in the T cell repertoire over the course of pregnancy were examined in this study in women with multiple sclerosis.

Regarding this clone: Its antigen is unknown. No base quality values were provided; no much bigger clone lies one nucleotide off.

For CDR1 and CDR2, the germline V gene (reference sequence) lists SEHNR and FQNEAQ. From cysteine to phenylalanine, the CDR3 is 14 amino acids long. Just CDR3 DNA is preserved here, 42 bases in frame from base 1. V loses 3 bases, J loses 2 bases, and the germline ends lie 11 bases apart. The library was made by the immunoSEQ multiplex PCR assay. Here the immuneACCESS table is served through TCRdb, limited to in-frame sequences with V and J called. Missing clones are a known gap in these copies; in checked studies unresolved V genes cover under half, and the rest lacks a known reason. The table for this sample lists about 51,000 clones; approximately 93% of them were counted only once. Of the sample, around 1.9% falls within the top ten clones.

The sample was peripheral blood, taken in the second trimester of pregnancy. The source of this sequence is a female donor with multiple sclerosis, enrolled in a pregnancy study. The chain links TRBV7-9 with TRBJ2-7; the best D guess is TRBD1, with 5 bases matching. The CDR3 protein is CASSLKTVPYEQYF. The DNA sequence is as follows: TGTGCCAGCAGCTTGAAGACAGTCCCCTACGAGCAGTACTTC.